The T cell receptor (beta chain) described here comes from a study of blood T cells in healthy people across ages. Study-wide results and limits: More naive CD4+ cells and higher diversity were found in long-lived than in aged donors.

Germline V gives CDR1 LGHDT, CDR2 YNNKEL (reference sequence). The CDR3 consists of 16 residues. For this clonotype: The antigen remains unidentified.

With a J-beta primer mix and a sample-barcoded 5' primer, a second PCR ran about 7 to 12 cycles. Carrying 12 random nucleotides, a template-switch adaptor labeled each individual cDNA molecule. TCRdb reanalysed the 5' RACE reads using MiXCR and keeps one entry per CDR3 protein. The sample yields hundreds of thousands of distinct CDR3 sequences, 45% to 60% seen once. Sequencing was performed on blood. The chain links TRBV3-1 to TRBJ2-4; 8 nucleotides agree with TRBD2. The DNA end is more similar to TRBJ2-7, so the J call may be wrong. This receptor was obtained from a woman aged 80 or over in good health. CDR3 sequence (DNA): TGTGCCAGCAGCCAAGAAATAACTAGCGGAGAGTACGAGCAGTACTTC. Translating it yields CASSQEITSGEYEQYF.